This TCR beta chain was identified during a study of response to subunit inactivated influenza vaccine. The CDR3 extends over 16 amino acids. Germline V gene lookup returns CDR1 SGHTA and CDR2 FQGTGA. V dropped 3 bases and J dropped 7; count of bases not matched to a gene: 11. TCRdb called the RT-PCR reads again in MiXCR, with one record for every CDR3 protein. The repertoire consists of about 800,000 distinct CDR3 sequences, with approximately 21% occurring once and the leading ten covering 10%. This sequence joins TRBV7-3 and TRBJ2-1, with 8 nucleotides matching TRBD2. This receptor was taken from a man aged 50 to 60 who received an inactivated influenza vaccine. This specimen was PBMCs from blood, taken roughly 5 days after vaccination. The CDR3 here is CASSLGLVPLMNEQFF. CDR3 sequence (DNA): TGTGCCAGCAGCTTGGGACTAGTCCCCCTTATGAATGAGCAGTTCTTC.